Listed below are T cell receptor beta chains from one sample, sequenced in a study of blood T cell repertoires in COVID-19. This table comes from immunoSEQ multiplex PCR, and its TCRdb copy is limited to in-frame clones, with some not included. The repertoire consists of hundreds of thousands of clones, with approximately 89% occurring once and the leading ten covering about 8%. Source material: peripheral blood. The receptors were sampled from a woman between 45 and 65 years old who had recovered from COVID-19. The CDR3 runs from the conserved cysteine through the conserved F or W. D genes are given only for firm matches. Clone size is shown for a subset of rows, as once, few, many or a class of expanded clone.

v_call: TRBV28
j_call: TRBJ1-2
d_call: .
clone_size: .
cdr3_aa: CASSGRRAASYGYTF
cdr3_nt: TGTGCCAGCAGTGGAAGGAGGGCCGCTAGCTATGGCTACACCTTC

v_call: TRBV6-1
j_call: TRBJ1-1
d_call: .
clone_size: few
cdr3_aa: CASSESRRGSTEAFF
cdr3_nt: TGTGCCAGCAGTGAATCTAGGAGAGGGTCCACTGAAGCTTTCTTT

v_call: TRBV6-6
j_call: TRBJ2-1
d_call: TRBD2
clone_size: .
cdr3_aa: CASSHTSGEQFF
cdr3_nt: TGTGCCAGCAGCCACACTAGCGGCGAGCAGTTCTTC

v_call: TRBV7-2
j_call: TRBJ2-1
d_call: TRBD2
clone_size: .
cdr3_aa: CASSLALLAGGDEQFF
cdr3_nt: TGTGCCAGCAGCTTAGCGTTGTTAGCGGGGGGGGATGAGCAGTTCTTC

v_call: TRBV4-3
j_call: TRBJ1-1
d_call: TRBD1
clone_size: .
cdr3_aa: CASSPGQGFNTEAFF
cdr3_nt: TGCGCCAGCAGCCCAGGACAGGGGTTTAACACTGAAGCTTTCTTT

v_call: TRBV11-2
j_call: TRBJ1-3
d_call: .
clone_size: .
cdr3_aa: CASLGDAGNTIYF
cdr3_nt: TGTGCCAGCCTGGGAGACGCTGGAAACACCATATATTTT

v_call: TRBV3-1/TRBV3-2
j_call: TRBJ2-1
d_call: TRBD1
clone_size: .
cdr3_aa: CASSLLGTEGEQFF
cdr3_nt: TGTGCCAGCAGCCTCCTTGGGACAGAGGGTGAGCAGTTCTTC

v_call: TRBV11-2
j_call: TRBJ2-3
d_call: TRBD2
clone_size: few
cdr3_aa: CASSPRLAGMGDTQYF
cdr3_nt: TGTGCCAGCAGCCCAAGACTAGCGGGAATGGGAGATACGCAGTATTTT

v_call: TRBV6-5
j_call: TRBJ1-4
d_call: TRBD1
clone_size: .
cdr3_aa: CASSRRQGREKLFF
cdr3_nt: TGTGCCAGCAGCCGAAGACAGGGTCGAGAAAAACTGTTTTTT

v_call: TRBV5-1
j_call: TRBJ2-7
d_call: TRBD1
clone_size: .
cdr3_aa: CASSPLQGASNEQYF
cdr3_nt: TGCGCCAGCAGCCCCCTCCAGGGGGCCAGCAACGAGCAGTACTTC

v_call: TRBV11-2
j_call: TRBJ2-5
d_call: TRBD1
clone_size: .
cdr3_aa: CASRSGGARETQYF
cdr3_nt: TGTGCCAGCAGATCAGGGGGCGCGAGGGAGACCCAGTACTTC

v_call: TRBV7-8
j_call: TRBJ2-1
d_call: TRBD2
clone_size: .
cdr3_aa: CASSLNSGSSYNEQFF
cdr3_nt: TGTGCCAGCAGCTTAAATAGCGGGAGTAGTTACAATGAGCAGTTCTTC

v_call: TRBV7-2
j_call: TRBJ1-4
d_call: TRBD1
clone_size: .
cdr3_aa: CASSFQGAREKLFF
cdr3_nt: TGTGCCAGCAGCTTTCAGGGGGCGCGGGAAAAACTGTTTTTT

v_call: TRBV2
j_call: TRBJ1-1
d_call: .
clone_size: .
cdr3_aa: CASSAGGTEAFF
cdr3_nt: TGTGCCAGCAGTGCCGGAGGGACTGAAGCTTTCTTT

v_call: TRBV27
j_call: TRBJ2-2
d_call: TRBD1
clone_size: .
cdr3_aa: CASRQGNGELFF
cdr3_nt: TGTGCCAGCAGACAGGGGAACGGGGAGCTGTTTTTT

v_call: TRBV29-1
j_call: TRBJ1-1
d_call: TRBD1
clone_size: few
cdr3_aa: CSAPLGQGAAEAFF
cdr3_nt: TGCAGCGCCCCGTTGGGGCAGGGGGCCGCTGAAGCTTTCTTT

v_call: TRBV27
j_call: TRBJ2-1
d_call: .
clone_size: .
cdr3_aa: CASRKGEYYNEQFF
cdr3_nt: TGTGCCAGCAGGAAGGGAGAATACTACAATGAGCAGTTCTTC

v_call: TRBV20-1
j_call: TRBJ2-6
d_call: .
clone_size: .
cdr3_aa: CSASRGSTGANVLTF
cdr3_nt: TGCAGTGCTAGTAGGGGTTCTACGGGGGCCAACGTCCTGACTTTC

v_call: TRBV5-4
j_call: TRBJ2-5
d_call: TRBD1
clone_size: .
cdr3_aa: CASSLTGTEETQYF
cdr3_nt: TGTGCCAGCAGCCTAACCGGGACAGAAGAGACCCAGTACTTC

v_call: TRBV2
j_call: TRBJ1-1
d_call: TRBD1
clone_size: .
cdr3_aa: CATGTGGIDAEAFF
cdr3_nt: TGTGCCACTGGGACAGGGGGCATTGACGCTGAAGCTTTCTTT

v_call: TRBV29-1
j_call: TRBJ1-2
d_call: TRBD1
clone_size: .
cdr3_aa: CSVTTGIRGGYTF
cdr3_nt: TGCAGCGTCACGACAGGGATCCGGGGTGGCTACACCTTC

v_call: TRBV28
j_call: TRBJ1-2
d_call: .
clone_size: .
cdr3_aa: CATRTEYGYTF
cdr3_nt: TGTGCCACCAGGACAGAATATGGCTACACCTTC

v_call: TRBV24-1
j_call: TRBJ2-7
d_call: TRBD1
clone_size: once
cdr3_aa: CATSDPTGDEQYF
cdr3_nt: TGTGCCACCAGTGACCCCACAGGGGACGAGCAGTACTTC

v_call: TRBV6-4
j_call: TRBJ2-5
d_call: TRBD2
clone_size: .
cdr3_aa: CARQLAGVEETQYF
cdr3_nt: TGTGCCAGACAACTAGCGGGAGTGGAAGAGACCCAGTACTTC

v_call: TRBV24-1
j_call: TRBJ1-2
d_call: .
clone_size: .
cdr3_aa: CATSDFDSSYGYTF
cdr3_nt: TGTGCCACCAGTGACTTCGACAGTAGCTATGGCTACACCTTC

v_call: TRBV10-1
j_call: TRBJ2-6
d_call: .
clone_size: .
cdr3_aa: CASSPPGANVLTF
cdr3_nt: TGCGCCAGCAGTCCTCCTGGGGCCAACGTCCTGACTTTC

v_call: TRBV6-5
j_call: TRBJ1-6
d_call: TRBD1
clone_size: .
cdr3_aa: CASKKQGGPNSPLHF
cdr3_nt: TGTGCCAGCAAAAAACAGGGGGGTCCTAATTCACCCCTCCACTTT

v_call: TRBV5-4
j_call: TRBJ1-4
d_call: .
clone_size: .
cdr3_aa: CASSLGGPATNEKLFF
cdr3_nt: TGTGCCAGCAGCTTAGGGGGTCCAGCAACTAATGAAAAACTGTTTTTT

v_call: TRBV5-6
j_call: TRBJ2-7
d_call: .
clone_size: once
cdr3_aa: CASRQQGIYGEYF
cdr3_nt: TGTGCCAGCAGACAACAGGGAATCTACGGGGAGTACTTC

v_call: TRBV3-1/TRBV3-2
j_call: TRBJ2-1
d_call: TRBD2
clone_size: .
cdr3_aa: CASTAPGLAGVGEQFF
cdr3_nt: TGTGCCAGCACCGCCCCGGGACTAGCGGGAGTCGGTGAGCAGTTCTTC

v_call: TRBV7-6
j_call: TRBJ2-1
d_call: TRBD1
clone_size: .
cdr3_aa: CASSEEQTGTASYNEQFF
cdr3_nt: TGTGCCAGCAGCGAGGAACAAACCGGGACAGCATCCTACAATGAGCAGTTCTTC

v_call: TRBV9
j_call: TRBJ1-1
d_call: TRBD1
clone_size: .
cdr3_aa: CASSTLTGVTEAFF
cdr3_nt: TGTGCCAGCAGCACTCTAACAGGGGTCACTGAAGCTTTCTTT

v_call: TRBV10-3
j_call: TRBJ2-2
d_call: .
clone_size: .
cdr3_aa: CAISFEGTGELFF
cdr3_nt: TGTGCCATCAGCTTTGAGGGCACCGGGGAGCTGTTTTTT

v_call: TRBV5-6
j_call: TRBJ1-6
d_call: .
clone_size: .
cdr3_aa: CASSRRPESSYNSPLHF
cdr3_nt: TGTGCCAGCAGCAGGAGACCTGAGAGCTCCTATAATTCACCCCTCCACTTT

v_call: TRBV7-9
j_call: TRBJ2-2
d_call: .
clone_size: .
cdr3_aa: CASSLYYTGELFF
cdr3_nt: TGTGCCAGCAGCCTGTACTACACCGGGGAGCTGTTTTTT

v_call: TRBV27
j_call: TRBJ2-7
d_call: TRBD2
clone_size: .
cdr3_aa: CASSPAGGYEQYF
cdr3_nt: TGTGCCAGCAGTCCCGCGGGGGGCTACGAGCAGTACTTC

v_call: TRBV7-2
j_call: TRBJ2-3
d_call: TRBD1
clone_size: .
cdr3_aa: CASSLAGTGKADTQYF
cdr3_nt: TGTGCCAGCAGCTTAGCGGGGACAGGGAAGGCAGATACGCAGTATTTT

v_call: TRBV14
j_call: TRBJ1-2
d_call: .
clone_size: .
cdr3_aa: CASSRRWGSGYTF
cdr3_nt: TGTGCCAGCAGCCGTCGGTGGGGCTCTGGCTACACCTTC

v_call: TRBV11-2
j_call: TRBJ2-7
d_call: TRBD1
clone_size: .
cdr3_aa: CASSLGTGTPYEQYF
cdr3_nt: TGTGCCAGCAGCTTAGGGACAGGGACCCCCTACGAGCAGTACTTC

v_call: TRBV24-1
j_call: TRBJ2-1
d_call: TRBD2
clone_size: .
cdr3_aa: CATSDALSGSRNEQFF
cdr3_nt: TGTGCCACCAGTGATGCCCTTAGCGGGAGTCGCAATGAGCAGTTCTTC